The 31 T cell receptor beta chains below come from one sample, sequenced in a study of metastatic and nonmetastatic thyroid tumors. Through MiXCR, TCRdb re-clonotyped the PCR reads. The repertoire holds about 33,000 clones, with 15% to 20% as singletons. No patient received treatment before thyroid surgery. The sample was blood. These receptors were collected from a male donor with papillary thyroid cancer or a benign thyroid nodule (not recorded which). Some clones in this sample may be carry-over from other donors' samples.

The rearrangement uses TRBV20-1 and TRBJ2-3; 7 nucleotides line up with TRBD2. The CDR3 loop spans 16 amino acids. The V gene's germline CDR1 is DFQATT and CDR2 SNEGSKA (reference sequence). Trimming at V came to 5 bases and at J to 4 bases, leaving 15 bases not matched to a gene. CDR3: CSAPRTRGALPDTQYF. CDR3 nucleotides: TGCAGTGCTCCCAGGACTAGAGGCGCCCTCCCAGATACGCAGTATTTT.

This clone appeared many times. V gene TRBV20-1 combines with J gene TRBJ2-7; D is ambiguous. The germline CDR1 and CDR2 sequences are DFQATT and SNEGSKA (reference sequence). This CDR3 is 13 amino acids long. V was trimmed by 3 bases and J by 6 bases, leaving 15 bases between them. The CDR3 coding sequence is TGCAGTGCTAGCCCACGGCCAATTGCCGAGCAGTACTTC. This sequence encodes CSASPRPIAEQYF.

This chain joins TRBV30 and TRBJ2-5; 11 bases align to TRBD2. Germline CDR1 is GTSNPN and CDR2 is SVGIG (reference sequence). J lost 7 bases, V lost 1 base, and 8 bases had no gene match. There are 15 residues in the CDR3. CDR3 in DNA: TGTGCCTGGAGTGGAGTAGCGGGAGGGCCGGGGACCCAGTACTTC. Translation: CAWSGVAGGPGTQYF.

This clone was recorded many times. V usage is TRBV25-1 and J usage is TRBJ2-5; 9 bases fit TRBD2. The CDR3 loop spans 15 amino acids. The germline gives CDR1 MGHDK, CDR2 SYGVNS. The V and J ends lost 1 base and 5 bases, in that order; junction bases with no gene match: 5. For the CDR3, the DNA is TGTGCCAGCAGTGAATTAGCGGGGGAATTTGAGACCCAGTACTTC. It translates to CASSELAGEFETQYF. Supplemented by reference TRBV25-1 and TRBJ2-5, the full variable domain reads EADIYQTPRYLVIGTGKKITLECSQTMGHDKMYWYQQDPGMELHLIHYSYGVNSTEKGDLSSESTVSRIRTEHFPLTLESARPSHTSQYLCASSELAGEFETQYFGPGTRLLVL.

This clone was observed once. The chain recombines TRBV13 with TRBJ2-5; no firm D call. V gave up 2 bases and J gave up 9 bases, with 13 bases separating them. The CDR3 consists of 13 residues. CDR1 and CDR2 from the germline V gene are PRHDT and FYEKMQ (reference sequence). In DNA, the CDR3 is TGTGCCAGCAGCTTATGCCGTTACCAGGCCCAGTACTTC. Residues: CASSLCRYQAQYF.

This clone appeared many times. This sequence may be a read error, since a much larger clone differs from it by one base. This CDR3 fails to terminate in the conserved phenylalanine or tryptophan, so it likely reflects a read error. This rearrangement joins TRBV7-8 to TRBJ2-1; D ambiguous. CDR3 size: 14 residues. The V end was cut by 1 base, the J end by 4 bases, with 8 bases between. Germline CDR1 SGHVS, CDR2 FQNEAQ. The DNA for the CDR3 is TGTGCCAGCAGCTTAGTTAGGCAATACAATGAGCAGTTCTCC. It translates to CASSLVRQYNEQFS.

This clone was seen many times. V gene TRBV4-1 combines with J gene TRBJ2-7; no definite D call. CDR1 and CDR2 (germline): MGHRA, YSYEKL. The CDR3 runs to 13 residues. The V gene lost 3 bases and the J gene lost 3 bases, with 9 bases spanning the gap. CDR3 nucleotides: TGCGCCAGCAGCCAGACGACTGACTACGAGCAGTACTTC. Translating it yields CASSQTTDYEQYF.

This chain connects TRBV27 to TRBJ2-1, with 12 bases matching TRBD2. The V and J ends lost 6 bases and 9 bases, in that order; junction bases with no gene match: 18. The CDR3 has 18 amino acids. From germline, CDR1 is MNHEY and CDR2 SMNVEV (reference sequence). CDR3 protein: CASSIIDGLTSGRCEQFF. CDR3 bases: TGTGCCAGCAGCATCATCGACGGATTGACTAGCGGGAGATGTGAGCAGTTCTTC.

This clone was seen many times. V gene TRBV6-2 or TRBV6-3 combines with J gene TRBJ2-5; 7 nucleotides match TRBD2. CDR3 length equals 15 residues. Germline V gives CDR1 MNHEY, CDR2 SVGEGT. V trimming: 0 bases; J trimming: 1 base; junction bases outside the gene matches: 2. CDR3 DNA sequence: TGTGCCAGCAGTTACTCCCAGCGGGGCCAAGAGACCCAGTACTTC. It translates to CASSYSQRGQETQYF.

The sample holds many counts of this clone. The genes are TRBV3-1 and TRBJ2-7; unclear D gene. V was trimmed by 0 bases and J by 5 bases, leaving 8 bases between them. Per the germline V gene, CDR1 is LGHDT and CDR2 is YNNKEL (reference sequence). The CDR3 contains 13 residues. In DNA form, the CDR3 reads TGTGCCAGCAGCCAAGATGGAGACGACGAGCAGTACTTC. As protein: CASSQDGDDEQYF.

This clone was observed a few times. V and J are TRBV28 and TRBJ1-2, with TRBD1 matching over 9 bases. Germline V gives CDR1 MDHEN, CDR2 SYDVKM. V shed 7 bases and J 1 base; nucleotides not matched to a gene: 7. This CDR3 contains 15 residues. The CDR3 loop is CASIPGDRDNYGYTF. The CDR3 DNA reads TGTGCCAGCATACCTGGGGACAGGGATAACTATGGCTACACCTTC.

This clone occurred many times. The chain uses TRBV28 and TRBJ1-3; 7 positions match TRBD1. The germline V gene encodes CDR1 MDHEN and CDR2 SYDVKM. Germline trimming cut 5 bases from V and 0 bases from J; bases unmatched to any gene: 10. This CDR3 comprises 17 residues. The CDR3 protein is CASSPRQGLLSGNTIYF. CDR3 DNA: TGTGCCAGCAGTCCCCGACAGGGTCTCCTCTCTGGAAACACCATATATTTT.

This chain links TRBV7-8 with TRBJ2-2; D is unresolved. The V gene lost 0 bases and the J gene lost 7 bases, with 12 bases spanning the gap. This CDR3 comprises 15 residues. Germline V CDR1 and CDR2: SGHVS, FQNEAQ. Here the CDR3 reads CASSLALGGVGELFF. The CDR3 region has the DNA TGTGCCAGCAGCTTAGCCTTGGGCGGTGTCGGGGAGCTGTTTTTT.

Only a few counts were recorded for this clone. This chain uses TRBV28 with TRBJ2-1; D gene ambiguous. The germline gives CDR1 MDHEN, CDR2 SYDVKM. The CDR3 consists of 15 residues. Trimming removed 2 bases from V and 1 base from J, with 9 bases in between. CDR3 nucleotides: TGTGCCAGCAGTTTAAATTCCGAGTCCTACAATGAGCAGTTCTTC. Translation gives CASSLNSESYNEQFF.

There are many counts of this clone. The chain couples TRBV27 to TRBJ1-1; 9 nucleotides agree with TRBD1. Germline-derived CDR1 and CDR2 are MNHEY and SMNVEV (reference sequence). This CDR3 is 15 amino acids long. V shed 4 bases, J shed 5 bases, and the junction held 8 bases outside the gene matches. CDR3 coding DNA: TGTGCCAGCAGTTCGTCTACAGGGGGCTGGACTGAAGCTTTCTTT. Its protein product is CASSSSTGGWTEAFF.

The rearrangement joins TRBV6-1 to TRBJ1-5; perhaps TRBD1 as D (5 bases). The V end was cut by 6 bases, the J end by 7 bases, with 16 bases between. CDR3 length: 14 residues. Germline V gene lookup returns CDR1 MNHNS and CDR2 SASEGT. The CDR3 loop is CASSRPGGEQPQHF. CDR3 DNA sequence: TGTGCCAGCAGCCGACCGGGGGGAGAACAGCCCCAGCATTTT.

This chain connects TRBV29-1 to TRBJ2-7, with D uncertain. The CDR3 is made up of 12 amino acids. Germline lookup yields CDR1 SQVTM and CDR2 ANQGSEA. Trimming cost V 4 bases and J 5 bases, with 12 bases left between them. The DNA for the CDR3 is TGCAGCGTTGGTACCCCAGGCCACGAGCAGTACTTC. It specifies CSVGTPGHEQYF.

This clone was counted a few times. This rearrangement joins TRBV6-1 to TRBJ2-1; no firm D call. This CDR3 has 13 amino acids. In germline, CDR1 is MNHNS, CDR2 SASEGT. The V end was cut by 7 bases, the J end by 7 bases, with 14 bases between. The CDR3 loop reads CASIPVGWNEQFF. In DNA form, the CDR3 reads TGTGCCAGCATCCCCGTCGGGTGGAATGAGCAGTTCTTC.

The chain recombines TRBV5-1 with TRBJ1-3; D not certain. The germline CDR1 and CDR2 sequences are SGHRS and YFSETQ. The CDR3 sequence is 14 residues long. V shed 4 bases and J shed 4 bases, with 12 bases lying between them. The CDR3 nucleotides are TGCGCCAGCAGCCTGACCCTTGGGGGAAACACCATATATTTT. As protein: CASSLTLGGNTIYF.

At least ten counts were recorded for this clone. This rearrangement joins TRBV28 to TRBJ2-7, with a weak D call TRBD1 (7 bases). CDR1 is MDHEN, CDR2 SYDVKM, per germline. The CDR3 runs 14 residues. V dropped 5 bases and J dropped 3 bases, with 14 bases sitting between them. This CDR3 is CASSVAGQFYEQYF. CDR3 nucleotides: TGTGCCAGCAGTGTTGCGGGACAGTTCTACGAGCAGTACTTC.

This clone was detected ten times or more. This rearrangement joins TRBV12-3 or TRBV12-4 to TRBJ2-2; 11 positions agree with TRBD2. This CDR3 region has 17 residues. V shed 3 bases, J shed 0 bases, and the junction held 3 bases outside the gene matches. The CDR3 is CASSFPSGGPNTGELFF. DNA of the CDR3: TGTGCCAGCAGTTTTCCTAGCGGGGGGCCGAACACCGGGGAGCTGTTTTTT.

To note about this clone: Germline and junction disagree at one end, which may indicate a read error. The chain couples TRBV15 to TRBJ2-5, with D possibly being TRBD1 (6 bases). There are 13 residues in the CDR3. Germline V lookup: CDR1 LNHNV, CDR2 YYDKDF (reference sequence). The CDR3 reads CPTSQGRVETQYF. In DNA form, the CDR3 reads TGCCCCACCAGCCAGGGGCGGGTAGAGACCCAGTACTTC.

This clone was seen at least ten times. Other DNA sequences in this specimen translate into the identical CDR3. The chain couples TRBV6-4 to TRBJ2-2; D possibly matches TRBD1 or TRBD2 (5 bases each). V was pared by 5 bases and J by 3 bases, with 10 bases between. The germline V gene encodes CDR1 MRHNA and CDR2 SNTAGT. There are 14 residues in the CDR3. CDR3 in DNA: TGTGCCAGCAGTCCGGGACCGTACACCGGGGAGCTGTTTTTT. It is translated as CASSPGPYTGELFF.

This clone was found a few times. The chain combines TRBV6-1 with TRBJ1-1; D remains unclear. Germline V lookup: CDR1 MNHNS, CDR2 SASEGT. CDR3 length: 13 residues. The V gene lost 5 bases and the J gene lost 4 bases, with 11 bases spanning the gap. The CDR3: CASSLGLSTEAFF. The CDR3 nucleotides are TGTGCCAGCAGTTTGGGGTTGAGCACTGAAGCTTTCTTT.

This clone qualifies as medium-sized. The rearrangement joins TRBV6-2 or TRBV6-3 to TRBJ2-7; TRBD1 is a possible D gene (5 bases). This CDR3 is built from 14 residues. V was shortened by 6 bases and J by 0 bases, with 12 bases between the two germline ends. The V gene's germline CDR1 is MNHEY and CDR2 SVGEGT. The CDR3 region is CASSRAQVSYEQYF. The CDR3 DNA follows: TGTGCCAGCAGCAGGGCTCAGGTCTCCTACGAGCAGTACTTC.

This clone was recorded at least ten times. Other DNA sequences of this sample code for an identical CDR3. The chain employs TRBV3-1 and TRBJ1-2; TRBD1 matches at 11 bases. From germline, CDR1 is LGHDT and CDR2 YNNKEL (reference sequence). Trimming took 3 bases from V and 4 from J; bases not matched to a gene: 7. The CDR3 is made up of 16 amino acids. The CDR3 DNA reads as TGTGCCAGCAGCCAGGACAGGGGGCAAGGGACCTATGGCTACACCTTC. Translated: CASSQDRGQGTYGYTF.

Comment on this clone: The junction differs from germline at one of its ends, possibly a read error. The V call is TRBV6-4, the J call TRBJ2-3; no reliable D call. This CDR3 is built from 15 residues. In germline, CDR1 is MRHNA, CDR2 SNTAGT. The CDR3 here is CASSDSPGGTYTQYF. CDR3 bases: TGTGCCAGCAGTGACTCCCCCGGCGGCACATATACGCAGTACTTT.

At least ten counts were recorded for this clone. V usage is TRBV20-1 and J usage is TRBJ2-1, with a weak D call TRBD2 (6 bases). CDR3 length equals 13 residues. The V end was cut by 0 bases, the J end by 4 bases, with 7 bases between. Germline V gene sequence: CDR1 DFQATT, CDR2 SNEGSKA (reference sequence). Here the CDR3 reads CSARDREYNEQFF. CDR3 nucleotides: TGCAGTGCTAGAGACCGGGAGTACAATGAGCAGTTCTTC.

Only a few counts were recorded for this clone. This chain joins TRBV10-1 and TRBJ1-1; D perhaps matches TRBD1 (6 bases). Germline V gives CDR1 WNHNN, CDR2 SYGVQD (reference sequence). The CDR3 has 17 residues. V gave up 2 bases and J gave up 0 bases, with 16 bases separating them. The CDR3 loop is CASSETWGGGMNTEAFF. The CDR3 nucleotides are TGCGCCAGCAGTGAGACTTGGGGGGGCGGCATGAACACTGAAGCTTTCTTT.

There are many counts of this clone. V and J are TRBV5-6 and TRBJ1-6, with D unresolved. The V end lost 1 base, the J end lost 6 bases, and 8 bases lay between the germline ends. Looked up from germline, CDR1 is SGHDT and CDR2 is YYEEEE. This CDR3 contains 14 residues. The CDR3 region is CASSLLRSNSPLHF. The CDR3 nucleotides read TGTGCCAGCAGCTTGCTACGGTCTAATTCACCCCTCCACTTT.

The V and J genes are TRBV19 and TRBJ2-7; D may be TRBD2 (6 bases). CDR3 length equals 13 residues. The V gene's germline CDR1 is LNHDA and CDR2 SQIVND (reference sequence). Trimming cost V 3 bases and J 1 base, with 7 bases left between them. In DNA, the CDR3 is TGTGCCAGTAGTATTGGGAGGTCCTACGAGCAGTACTTC. It codes for CASSIGRSYEQYF.